These 26 T cell receptor beta chains share one sample of origin, sequenced in a study of sequential checkpoint blockade in melanoma. Treatment indicated: randomized to nivolumab then ipilimumab (arm A) or the reverse (arm B). Data came from immunoSEQ multiplex PCR; TCRdb stores just in-frame clones and leaves some out. The data hold roughly 3,800 clones, with 50% to 60% observed a single time. The specimen comprised CD8+ T cells sorted from blood (inferred from file names), sampled from a patient given nivolumab and ipilimumab in sequence. These receptors all come from a human donor with melanoma.

This chain connects TRBV15 to TRBJ1-1; D not certain. CDR1 and CDR2 (germline): LNHNV, YYDKDF (reference sequence). The ends were cut back, 5 bases at V and 8 bases at J, with 21 bases in the middle. This CDR3 has 15 amino acids. CDR3 sequence: CATSLPVGNVIEAFF. The CDR3 region has the DNA TGTGCCACCAGCCTCCCGGTCGGTAATGTAATAGAAGCTTTCTTT.

This clone appeared a few times. J is TRBJ1-1 and V is TRBV5-4; maybe TRBD1 (5 bases). The CDR3 runs 12 residues. The V end was cut by 4 bases, the J end by 4 bases, with 8 bases between. Germline V lookup: CDR1 SGHNT, CDR2 YYREEE (reference sequence). CDR3 nucleotide sequence: TGTGCCAGCAGCCAGGGTATCACTGAAGCTTTCTTT. Amino acid sequence: CASSQGITEAFF.

The V call is TRBV19, the J call TRBJ1-1; a weak D match, TRBD1 (6 bases). CDR1 LNHDA and CDR2 SQIVND come from the germline V gene (reference sequence). The V gene lost 8 bases and the J gene lost 2 bases, with 15 bases spanning the gap. The CDR3 spans 14 residues. The chain's CDR3 is CASLRGGGNTEAFF. The CDR3 DNA reads as TGTGCCAGTTTAAGAGGGGGGGGCAACACTGAAGCTTTCTTT.

Notes on this clone: The junction shows a germline mismatch at one end, possibly a read error. The chain is built from TRBV5-1 and TRBJ1-2; 8 bases are a match to TRBD1. This CDR3 spans 13 amino acids. Germline V gene sequence: CDR1 SGHRS, CDR2 YFSETQ. CDR3 sequence reads: CASRLAGGWGSPF. The DNA for the CDR3 is TGCGCCAGCCGCTTGGCAGGGGGCTGGGGCTCCCCCTTC.

This rearrangement joins TRBV5-5 to TRBJ2-7, with 9 bases matching TRBD1. The germline V gene has CDR1 SGHKS and CDR2 YYEKEE (reference sequence). After removal of 1 base from V and 3 bases from J, the junction contained 2 bases not matched to a gene. The CDR3 sequence is 14 residues long. CDR3 residues: CASSLTGGYYEQYF. The CDR3 bases are TGTGCCAGCAGCTTGACAGGGGGCTACTACGAGCAGTACTTC.

The genes are TRBV4-1 and TRBJ2-3; possibly TRBD2 for D (5 bases). The CDR3 totals 17 residues. V lost 1 base and J lost 2, with 16 bases in between. Germline CDR1 and CDR2: MGHRA and YSYEKL. CDR3 bases: TGCGCCAGCAGCCAAGGGTTCAGGACTGGAACCACAGATACGCAGTATTTT. Protein product: CASSQGFRTGTTDTQYF.

This chain connects TRBV7-6 to TRBJ2-1, with TRBD2 matching over 7 bases. CDR1 is SGHVS, CDR2 FNYEAQ, per germline. V trimming: 1 base; J trimming: 2 bases; junction bases outside the gene matches: 5. There are 16 residues in the CDR3. The CDR3, as DNA: TGTGCCAGCAGCTTAGTCTTGAGCGGGGCCTACAATGAGCAGTTCTTC. Translating it yields CASSLVLSGAYNEQFF. Full variable domain (remainder filled in from reference TRBV7-6 and TRBJ2-1): GAGVSQSPRYKVTKRGQDVALRCDPISGHVSLYWYRQALGQGPEFLTYFNYEAQQDKSGLPNDRFSAERPEGSISTLTIQRTEQRDSAMYRCASSLVLSGAYNEQFFGPGTRLTVL.

The CDR3 region is CASSLEGLPNYEQYF. The CDR3 coding sequence is TGTGCCAGCAGCTTAGAGGGACTACCCAACTACGAGCAGTACTTC. The chain couples TRBV13 to TRBJ2-5; TRBD2 matches 7 bases. The closer fit of TRBJ2-7 to the DNA end suggests the J call may be wrong. CDR3 length equals 15 residues. CDR1 and CDR2 (germline): PRHDT, FYEKMQ (reference sequence).

V and J are TRBV7-8 and TRBJ2-7, with a tentative D call TRBD2 (7 bases). The V end lost 3 bases, the J end lost 2 bases, and 11 bases lay between the germline ends. Per the germline V gene, CDR1 is SGHVS and CDR2 is FQNEAQ. The CDR3 has 14 amino acids. Written as DNA, the CDR3 is TGTGCCAGCAGCTTGGGGGGGGGCACCTACGAGCAGTACTTC. It codes for CASSLGGGTYEQYF.

The table lists this clone with a count of one. The J gene is TRBJ2-7, the V gene TRBV10-2, with D hard to call. The CDR3 length is 12 residues. V lost 2 bases and J lost 2, with 4 bases in between. CDR1 is WSHSY, CDR2 SAAADI, per germline. The CDR3 bases are TGCGCCAGCAGTGAGGGCACCTACGAGCAGTACTTC. Protein product: CASSEGTYEQYF.

The chain joins TRBV6-5 to TRBJ2-2, with 7 bases lining up with TRBD2. With V trimmed by 6 bases and J by 5 bases, 6 bases remained unmatched. The CDR3 is 14 amino acids. From germline, CDR1 is MNHEY and CDR2 SVGAGI. CDR3 in amino acids: CASRPGGETGELFF. CDR3 bases: TGTGCCAGCAGGCCGGGAGGTGAGACCGGGGAGCTGTTTTTT.

The chain carries TRBV28 and TRBJ2-1; 10 bases line up with TRBD2. CDR1 is MDHEN and CDR2 is SYDVKM in the germline V gene. The CDR3 length is 18 residues. V lost 5 bases, J lost 9 bases, and 19 bases stayed unmatched. The CDR3 nucleotides read TGTGCCAGCAGTACGCCCTTCTCTAGCGGGAGAGGGGATAGTGAGCAGTTCTTC. This translates into CASSTPFSSGRGDSEQFF.

This clone showed up just a few times. The CDR3 region has the DNA TGTGCCAGCAGCTTAGCGCAGTATGGCTACACCTTC. Its translation is CASSLAQYGYTF. The chain has TRBV5-8 and TRBJ1-2; D is uncertain. The CDR3 extends over 12 amino acids. The germline gives CDR1 SGHTS, CDR2 YDEGEE. V lost 2 bases and J lost 5, with 7 bases in between.

The genes are TRBV4-1 and TRBJ2-1; tentatively, D is TRBD1 (6 bases). V gave up 3 bases and J gave up 8 bases, with 14 bases separating them. Germline CDR1 and CDR2: MGHRA and YSYEKL. The CDR3 has 14 residues. The CDR3 bases are TGCGCCAGCAGCCAGGCCGAGGCAGGGGATGAGCAGTTCTTC. Translated, it gives CASSQAEAGDEQFF.

This clone has a count of ten or more. V gene TRBV7-2 combines with J gene TRBJ2-1; the match to TRBD2 covers 8 bases. This CDR3 has 15 residues. CDR1 is SGHTA, CDR2 FQGNSA, per germline. Trimming at V came to 5 bases and at J to 2 bases, leaving 5 bases not matched to a gene. CDR3 region: CASSTLAGPYNEQFF. The CDR3 DNA reads as TGTGCCAGCAGCACCCTAGCGGGCCCCTACAATGAGCAGTTCTTC.

This clone was detected only a few times. V gene TRBV6-6 combines with J gene TRBJ2-1; the D gene is possibly TRBD1 (5 bases). Germline loops: CDR1 MNHNY, CDR2 SVGAGI (reference sequence). CDR3 size: 16 residues. Trimming shortened V by 6 bases and J by 5 bases, and 20 bases separated the two germline ends. CDR3 coding DNA: TGTGCCAGCAGGATTCGCCCGTGGGGCTACAACAATGAGCAGTTCTTC. It specifies CASRIRPWGYNNEQFF.

The chain joins TRBV5-5 to TRBJ2-7; 9 bases line up with TRBD1. The germline CDR1 and CDR2 sequences are SGHKS and YYEKEE (reference sequence). The CDR3 spans 15 residues. Germline trimming cut 1 base from V and 2 bases from J; bases unmatched to any gene: 4. CDR3 loop: CASSLLGTGTYEQYF. For the CDR3, the DNA is TGTGCCAGCAGCTTGTTGGGGACAGGGACCTACGAGCAGTACTTC.

The gene calls are TRBV5-6 and TRBJ1-6, with a possible D match to TRBD1 (5 bases). Trimming took 3 bases from V and 12 from J, leaving 7 bases between them. Germline-derived CDR1 and CDR2 are SGHDT and YYEEEE. The length of the CDR3 is 11 residues. The CDR3 loop reads CASSSGEPLHF. CDR3 in DNA: TGTGCCAGCAGCTCGGGGGAACCCCTCCACTTT.

The rearrangement links TRBV6-1 to TRBJ2-5; 12 positions agree with TRBD2. Germline V gene sequence: CDR1 MNHNS, CDR2 SASEGT. The CDR3 is made up of 15 amino acids. J was trimmed by 2 bases and V by 2 bases; bases with no gene match: 0. The CDR3 protein is CASSELAGGQETQYF. The CDR3 DNA reads as TGTGCCAGCAGTGAACTAGCGGGAGGGCAAGAGACCCAGTACTTC.

The chain joins TRBV7-2 to TRBJ2-7; maybe TRBD2 (6 bases). The CDR3 consists of 13 residues. Germline CDR1 is SGHTA and CDR2 is FQGNSA. Trimming removed 4 bases at V and 2 bases at J, with 9 bases between. CDR3 in DNA: TGTGCCAGCAGCTCAGCGGGCGCCTACGAGCAGTACTTC. It encodes CASSSAGAYEQYF.

The CDR3 sequence: CASSPQMNTEAFF. The CDR3 DNA sequence: TGTGCCAGTAGCCCCCAGATGAACACTGAAGCTTTCTTT. The chain has TRBV19 and TRBJ1-1; D unclear. The CDR3 has 13 residues. Trimming took 6 bases from V and 0 from J, leaving 8 bases between them. Germline CDR1 is LNHDA and CDR2 is SQIVND (reference sequence).

The V gene is TRBV2, the J gene TRBJ1-5; 7 bases line up with TRBD1. The trim removed 5 bases at V and 0 bases at J, leaving 13 bases unmatched. Germline loops: CDR1 SNHLY, CDR2 FYNNEI. CDR3 length: 18 residues. CDR3 in DNA: TGTGCCAGCAGTCCTCTCAGGGGGGCAGCTTATAGCAATCAGCCCCAGCATTTT. Translating it yields CASSPLRGAAYSNQPQHF.

The V and J genes are TRBV4-2 and TRBJ2-4, with TRBD1 matching 7 bases. The CDR3 runs to 16 residues. V gave up 0 bases and J gave up 9 bases; unmatched junction bases: 11. Looked up from germline, CDR1 is LGHNA and CDR2 is YNFKEQ. The CDR3 DNA reads as TGTGCCAGCAGCCAAGACGGGGCAGGGGGTTTAGGCATTCAGTACTTC. Its protein is CASSQDGAGGLGIQYF.

Here the CDR3 reads CASSLSEGQGAGEQYF. In nucleotides, the CDR3 is TGTGCCAGCAGTTTATCGGAGGGACAGGGGGCGGGGGAGCAGTACTTC. The chain has TRBV27 and TRBJ2-7; TRBD1 agrees at 12 bases. Trimming removed 0 bases from V and 7 bases from J; junction bases left unmatched: 7. Germline V gene sequence: CDR1 MNHEY, CDR2 SMNVEV (reference sequence). The CDR3 totals 16 residues.

V and J are TRBV4-1 and TRBJ2-5; the match to TRBD2 covers 10 bases. Matching the DNA end better, TRBJ2-7 makes the J call doubtful. Germline-derived CDR1 and CDR2 are MGHRA and YSYEKL. The CDR3 spans 17 residues. This CDR3 is CASSPLASAGGTYEQYF. The CDR3 coding sequence is TGCGCCAGCAGCCCGTTAGCCTCAGCGGGGGGGACCTACGAGCAGTACTTC.

The V call is TRBV6-5, the J call TRBJ2-3; the match to TRBD2 covers 7 bases. The CDR3 length is 14 residues. The junction had 7 bases not matched to a gene; V was cut back by 6 bases and J by 4 bases. Per germline, CDR1 MNHEY and CDR2 SVGAGI. This CDR3 is CASSPGLEADTQYF. CDR3 coding DNA: TGTGCCAGCAGCCCTGGACTAGAGGCAGATACGCAGTATTTT.